There are a few counts of the clone carrying this T cell receptor beta chain. Its specificity is not known. Both 60 Vbeta primers and 13 Jbeta primers went into the PCR. TCRdb keeps only in-frame clones here, not all; method: immunoSEQ multiplex PCR. This table has roughly 120,000 clones, roughly 74% appearing once. The V gene's germline CDR1 is SQVTM and CDR2 ANQGSEA. Trimming took off 7 bases at V and 5 bases at J, with 11 bases between the two ends. The CDR3 covers 12 residues. This entry comes from a study of cytomegalovirus exposure and HLA in healthy donors. Study-level points and caveats: While the bulk of TCR sequences proved rare, some public TCRs turned up in many donors.

The specimen sequenced was PBMCs. The J gene is TRBJ2-2, the V gene TRBV29-1, with TRBD1 as a possible D gene (6 bases). The TCR comes from a woman in her forties or fifties in good health and CMV-seropositive. The CDR3 bases are TGCAGCGCTGGACAGCGGACCGGGGAGCTGTTTTTT. Amino acid sequence: CSAGQRTGELFF.